This TCR beta chain was retrieved from a study of early T cells in non-severe SARS-CoV-2 infection. Germline lookup yields CDR1 SGHRS and CDR2 YFSETQ. CDR3 length equals 12 residues. The V end lost 8 bases, the J end lost 3 bases, and 11 bases lay between the germline ends. Individual cDNA molecules received unique molecular identifiers during library preparation. TCRdb used MiXCR to reprocess the 5' RACE reads, holding one entry per CDR3 protein. The table lists about 73,000 distinct CDR3 sequences, around 15% of them singletons. This clonotype was picked up many times. The gene calls are TRBV5-1 and TRBJ1-2, with a tentative D call TRBD1 (5 bases). This TCR derives from an adult who was a healthcare worker with PCR-confirmed SARS-CoV-2 infection or an uninfected control (not recorded which). Sequences were obtained from whole blood. CDR3 nucleotides: TGCGCCAGTAAGCTAGGGGACTATGGCTACACCTTC. The encoded protein is CASKLGDYGYTF.